The 23 T cell receptor beta chains given below trace back to one sample, sequenced in a study of human T cells and chemical hapten exposure. TCRdb reanalysed the 5' RACE reads using MiXCR and keeps one entry per CDR3 protein. The sample carries 110,000 or so distinct CDR3 sequences, approximately 19% recorded once. Total RNA was isolated from unfractionated whole blood. The receptors derive from a human donor in good health.

This clonotype appeared a few times. The chain carries TRBV27 and TRBJ2-2, with D perhaps matching TRBD1 (6 bases). This CDR3 spans 20 amino acids. Germline V CDR1 and CDR2: MNHEY, SMNVEV (reference sequence). V shed 6 bases and J shed 5 bases, with 31 bases lying between them. The CDR3 sequence: CASSWSAATGALQGTGELFF. In nucleotides, the CDR3 is TGTGCCAGCAGCTGGTCCGCCGCCACCGGGGCCCTTCAGGGGACCGGGGAGCTGTTTTTT.

The genes are TRBV7-8 and TRBJ1-1; TRBD1 matches 8 bases. This CDR3 is built from 14 residues. The germline V gene has CDR1 SGHVS and CDR2 FQNEAQ. After removal of 3 bases from V and 3 bases from J, the junction contained 3 bases not matched to a gene. Written as DNA, the CDR3 is TGTGCCAGCAGCTTGGACAGGGTATACACTGAAGCTTTCTTT. As protein: CASSLDRVYTEAFF.

The chain carries TRBV11-2 and TRBJ2-3; perhaps TRBD2 as D (6 bases). The germline gives CDR1 SGHAT, CDR2 FQNNGV. The CDR3 runs to 15 residues. The V and J ends lost 0 bases and 3 bases respectively, with 10 bases between them. The CDR3 coding sequence is TGTGCCAGCAGCTTAGACGGAGGGGTAACAGATACGCAGTATTTT. Protein product: CASSLDGGVTDTQYF.

This clonotype appeared many times. The V and J genes are TRBV28 and TRBJ2-4; 16 positions agree with TRBD2. The CDR3 runs to 20 residues. The germline V gene encodes CDR1 MDHEN and CDR2 SYDVKM. The junction had 9 bases not matched to a gene; V was cut back by 1 base and J by 3 bases. The CDR3 loop reads CASSLSSGLAGGLGKNIQYF. CDR3 in DNA: TGTGCCAGCAGTTTATCTTCGGGACTAGCGGGAGGGTTGGGCAAAAACATTCAGTACTTC.

This clonotype was seen ten or more times. V usage is TRBV28 and J usage is TRBJ1-2, with D hard to call. CDR3 length: 13 amino acids. The V and J ends lost 3 bases and 2 bases respectively, with 7 bases between them. CDR1 and CDR2 from the germline V gene are MDHEN and SYDVKM. The CDR3 loop reads CASSLGGNYGYTF. The CDR3 coding sequence is TGTGCCAGCAGTTTGGGCGGGAACTATGGCTACACCTTC.

This clonotype has just a few counts. CDR3: CSALYAGRTPLGEQYF. The CDR3 region has the DNA TGCAGTGCCCTATATGCGGGAAGAACCCCCTTGGGGGAGCAGTACTTC. The rearrangement uses TRBV20-1 and TRBJ2-7; possible D gene TRBD2, 6 bases. The CDR3 length is 16 residues. CDR1 and CDR2 (germline): DFQATT, SNEGSKA (reference sequence). Trimming took off 6 bases at V and 7 bases at J, with 28 bases between the two ends.

The rearrangement links TRBV12-3 or TRBV12-4 to TRBJ1-1, with D hard to call. CDR3 length: 17 residues. Trimming cost V 2 bases and J 3 bases, with 19 bases left between them. The CDR3 coding sequence is TGTGCCAGCAGTTTAACGGTCCTAGTTCCGAGGGACACTGAAGCTTTCTTT. It translates to CASSLTVLVPRDTEAFF.

The chain employs TRBV12-3 or TRBV12-4 and TRBJ1-1, with D perhaps matching TRBD1 (6 bases). CDR3 length: 15 amino acids. V lost 7 bases to trimming and J lost 0 bases, with 15 bases between them. The CDR3 here is CASTAGGTMNTEAFF. The CDR3 nucleotides read TGTGCCAGCACGGCTGGGGGCACCATGAACACTGAAGCTTTCTTT.

This rearrangement joins TRBV4-1 to TRBJ2-1; a possible D gene is TRBD2 (7 bases). The V end was cut by 4 bases, the J end by 8 bases, with 12 bases between. The germline V gene encodes CDR1 MGHRA and CDR2 YSYEKL. This CDR3 contains 13 residues. In DNA, the CDR3 is TGCGCCAGCAGCCCGAGGGGGGGCTATGAGCAGTTCTTC. Its protein is CASSPRGGYEQFF.

This clonotype appeared a few times. The rearrangement joins TRBV3-1 to TRBJ1-3; D is undetermined. The V end was cut by 0 bases, the J end by 0 bases, with 9 bases between. This CDR3 region has 16 residues. The germline V gene has CDR1 LGHDT and CDR2 YNNKEL (reference sequence). The CDR3 region is CASSQEAGISGNTIYF. CDR3 bases: TGTGCCAGCAGCCAAGAGGCGGGAATCTCTGGAAACACCATATATTTT. The full variable domain, rest sourced from reference TRBV3-1 and TRBJ1-3, is DTAVSQTPKYLVTQMGNDKSIKCEQNLGHDTMYWYKQDSKKFLKIMFSYNNKELIINETVPNRFSPKSPDKAHLNLHINSLELGDSAVYFCASSQEAGISGNTIYFGEGSWLTVV.

In this sample, this clonotype turned up many times. The rearrangement uses TRBV18 and TRBJ2-3; D uncertain. Trimming took 4 bases from V and 5 from J, leaving 10 bases between them. Germline V gene sequence: CDR1 KGHSH, CDR2 LQKENI. The CDR3 has 13 residues. The CDR3 loop is CASSQVSGDTQYF. DNA of the CDR3: TGTGCCAGCTCACAAGTGTCGGGAGATACGCAGTATTTT.

CDR3 nucleotide sequence: TGCAGTGCCCGCGGACAGGGGGCTTACACAGATACGCAGTATTTT. As protein: CSARGQGAYTDTQYF. This chain joins TRBV20-1 and TRBJ2-3; 11 bases match TRBD1. The trim removed 6 bases at V and 2 bases at J, leaving 7 bases unmatched. CDR3 length: 15 residues. CDR1 DFQATT and CDR2 SNEGSKA come from the germline V gene (reference sequence).

This chain uses TRBV6-6 with TRBJ1-5, with D maybe TRBD1 (5 bases). The germline V gene has CDR1 MNHNY and CDR2 SVGAGI (reference sequence). Trimming left V 7 bases short and J 7 bases short, with 11 bases between. The CDR3 spans 12 residues. The CDR3 sequence is CASTLGDQPQHF. The CDR3 DNA reads TGTGCCAGCACCCTCGGGGACCAGCCCCAGCATTTT.

This clonotype was seen a few times. This rearrangement joins TRBV6-5 to TRBJ1-4, with a tentative D call TRBD1 (6 bases). CDR1 is MNHEY and CDR2 is SVGAGI in the germline V gene. With 10 bases removed from V and 9 bases from J, the gap between germline ends came to 21 bases. CDR3 length equals 14 residues. The CDR3 DNA reads as TGTGCCACCAGCTTTGAGGGGGTTGGAAAAAAACTGTTTTTT. This encodes CATSFEGVGKKLFF.

This clonotype came up a few times. This chain uses TRBV30 with TRBJ2-3; TRBD1 might be the D (6 bases). This CDR3 comprises 16 residues. The ends were cut back, 4 bases at V and 7 bases at J, with 24 bases in the middle. CDR1 is GTSNPN and CDR2 is SVGIG in the germline V gene (reference sequence). The CDR3 DNA follows: TGTGCCTGGACCCCCCATGGGGGCGTCGAGGGTTATACGCAGTATTTT. The encoded protein is CAWTPHGGVEGYTQYF.

The chain combines TRBV19 with TRBJ2-2, with 11 bases matching TRBD2. Looked up from germline, CDR1 is LNHDA and CDR2 is SQIVND (reference sequence). The length of the CDR3 is 18 residues. J gave up 4 bases and V 4 bases, and 11 bases lay outside the gene matches. The CDR3: CASSNRQTSGRTTGELFF. The CDR3 DNA follows: TGTGCCAGTAGTAACCGCCAAACTAGCGGGAGAACCACCGGGGAGCTGTTTTTT.

This clonotype showed up just a few times. The rearrangement links TRBV30 to TRBJ2-7, with D possibly being TRBD1 (5 bases). This CDR3 region has 14 residues. CDR1 is GTSNPN, CDR2 SVGIG, per germline (reference sequence). V was cut by 5 bases and J by 2 bases, with 16 bases left in between. The CDR3 DNA is TGTGCCTGGCTCCAATCAGGGCCCACCTACGAGCAGTACTTC. It is translated as CAWLQSGPTYEQYF.

This chain links TRBV9 with TRBJ1-6, with a weak D call TRBD1 (6 bases). The germline V and J ends were trimmed by 3 bases and 4 bases, with 11 bases remaining between them. The germline gives CDR1 SGDLS, CDR2 YYNGEE. The CDR3 is 15 residues long. The CDR3 spells CASSAQGGYNSPLHF. The CDR3 nucleotides read TGTGCCAGCAGCGCACAGGGAGGTTATAATTCACCCCTCCACTTT.

The V and J genes are TRBV3-1 and TRBJ1-5; D may be TRBD1 (5 bases). The ends were cut back, 4 bases at V and 0 bases at J, with 16 bases in the middle. The CDR3 spans 17 residues. The germline V gene has CDR1 LGHDT and CDR2 YNNKEL (reference sequence). In DNA, the CDR3 is TGTGCCAGCAGCCCCCGTCGACAGCCTGATAGCAATCAGCCCCAGCATTTT. This translates into CASSPRRQPDSNQPQHF.

This clonotype was observed a few times. The chain has TRBV9 and TRBJ2-3; tentative D call: TRBD2 (5 bases). The germline V gene has CDR1 SGDLS and CDR2 YYNGEE. V shed 3 bases and J shed 2 bases, with 13 bases lying between them. The CDR3 sequence is 15 residues long. The CDR3 DNA sequence: TGTGCCAGCAGCGAATCCCTAGCCGCCACAGATACGCAGTATTTT. The encoded protein is CASSESLAATDTQYF.

The chain uses TRBV11-1 and TRBJ2-7, with 9 bases that match TRBD2. The CDR3 has 14 amino acids. V shed 5 bases and J 8 bases; nucleotides not matched to a gene: 10. The germline CDR1 and CDR2 sequences are SGHAT and FQDESV (reference sequence). CDR3 sequence: CASSRSGGRAQQYF. The CDR3 bases are TGTGCCAGCAGCCGCTCCGGCGGGAGGGCCCAGCAGTACTTC. Full variable domain (remainder filled in from reference TRBV11-1 and TRBJ2-7): EAEVAQSPRYKITEKSQAVAFWCDPISGHATLYWYRQILGQGPELLVQFQDESVVDDSQLPKDRFSAERLKGVDSTLKIQPAELGDSAMYLCASSRSGGRAQQYFGPGTRLTVT.

The chain is built from TRBV15 and TRBJ2-1, with 12 bases aligning to TRBD2. Trimming cost V 2 bases and J 12 bases; bases outside gene matches: 8. This CDR3 is 15 amino acids long. Germline loops: CDR1 LNHNV, CDR2 YYDKDF (reference sequence). CDR3 sequence: CATSRRTSGTTGQFF. The CDR3 DNA follows: TGTGCCACCAGCAGAAGGACTAGCGGGACCACCGGGCAGTTCTTC.

This chain connects TRBV5-1 to TRBJ1-2; D unclear. CDR1 and CDR2 (germline): SGHRS, YFSETQ. The CDR3 loop spans 13 amino acids. V was trimmed by 0 bases and J by 5 bases, leaving 8 bases between them. The CDR3 region is CASSLERQYGYTF. CDR3 bases: TGCGCCAGCAGCTTGGAGCGCCAGTATGGCTACACCTTC. Complete variable domain (other parts from reference TRBV5-1 and TRBJ1-2): KAGVTQTPRYLIKTRGQQVTLSCSPISGHRSVSWYQQTPGQGLQFLFEYFSETQRNKGNFPGRFSGRQFSNSRSEMNVSTLELGDSALYLCASSLERQYGYTFGSGTRLTVV.